One sample yielded the 5 T cell receptor beta chains listed below, sequenced in a study of beta chain features in type 1 diabetes. Study observations and caveats: All four CD4+ subsets of Type 1 diabetes patients contained TCRB CDR3s that were moderately but significantly shorter.

Expressed TCRB transcripts got sequenced, as all isolated RNA was reverse transcribed. Repertoires were generated with immunoSEQ multiplex PCR, while TCRdb's copy carries only in-frame clones and drops some. The table includes roughly 400,000 clones, roughly a tenth detected once. These receptors are not linked to any known antigen. The sample was central memory CD4+ T cells from blood. The receptors shown here come from a man under 40 with type 1 diabetes.

The CDR3 nucleotides read TGTGCCAGCAGTTACGTTGGGGGGGAGCAGTTCTTC. Translated, it gives CASSYVGGEQFF. V gene TRBV6-5 combines with J gene TRBJ2-1, with D perhaps TRBD2 (6 bases). Germline V CDR1 and CDR2: MNHEY, SVGAGI. The V and J ends lost 2 bases and 10 bases respectively, with 9 bases between them. This CDR3 spans 12 amino acids.

This clone came up a few times. Sequence at one end of the junction differs from germline and may be a read error. The chain combines TRBV6-4 with TRBJ1-1; maybe TRBD1 (6 bases). The germline CDR1 and CDR2 sequences are MRHNA and SNTAGT. The CDR3 consists of 15 residues. This CDR3 reads CAISESWGQNTEAFF. In nucleotides, the CDR3 is TGTGCCATCAGTGAGTCGTGGGGGCAGAACACTGAAGCTTTCTTT.

The gene calls are TRBV18 and TRBJ2-7; D may match TRBD1 or TRBD2 (5 bases each). The germline gives CDR1 KGHSH, CDR2 LQKENI. The CDR3 sequence is 15 residues long. Trimming removed 3 bases at V and 5 bases at J, with 17 bases between. This chain's CDR3 is CASSPSAQGRNEQYF. The CDR3 nucleotides are TGTGCCAGCTCACCGTCAGCCCAGGGACGCAACGAGCAGTACTTC.

CDR3 region: CASSPGTSGDNEQFF. CDR3 in DNA: TGTGCCAGCAGCCCCGGGACTAGCGGGGACAATGAGCAGTTCTTC. V is TRBV7-6 and J is TRBJ2-1; 13 bases fit TRBD2. V lost 5 bases and J lost 5; bases outside the gene matches: 3. The CDR3 is made up of 15 amino acids. The germline CDR1 and CDR2 sequences are SGHVS and FNYEAQ.

The table lists this clone with a few counts. This rearrangement joins TRBV20-1 to TRBJ2-7; 9 nucleotides match TRBD2. Unmatched junction bases numbered 3, after V lost 6 bases and J lost 6 bases. This CDR3 region has 11 residues. Germline lookup yields CDR1 DFQATT and CDR2 SNEGSKA (reference sequence). CDR3 protein: CSAVTSGEQYF. The CDR3 DNA reads as TGCAGTGCGGTGACTAGCGGCGAGCAGTACTTC.